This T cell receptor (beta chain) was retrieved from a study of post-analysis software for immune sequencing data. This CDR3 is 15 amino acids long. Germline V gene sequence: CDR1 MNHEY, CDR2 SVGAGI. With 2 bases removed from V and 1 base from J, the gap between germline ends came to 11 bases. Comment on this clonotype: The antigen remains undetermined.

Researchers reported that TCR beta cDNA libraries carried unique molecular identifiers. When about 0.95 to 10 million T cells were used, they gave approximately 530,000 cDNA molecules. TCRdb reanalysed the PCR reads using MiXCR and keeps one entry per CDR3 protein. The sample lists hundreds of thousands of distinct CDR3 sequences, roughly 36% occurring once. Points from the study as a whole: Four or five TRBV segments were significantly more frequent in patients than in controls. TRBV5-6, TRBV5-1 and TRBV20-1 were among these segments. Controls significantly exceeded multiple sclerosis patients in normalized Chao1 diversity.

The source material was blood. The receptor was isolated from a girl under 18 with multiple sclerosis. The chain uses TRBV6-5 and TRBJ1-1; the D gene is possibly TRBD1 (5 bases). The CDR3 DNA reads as TGTGCCAGCAGTTACCAGGGTTTGGGGAACACTGAAGCTTTCTTT. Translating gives CASSYQGLGNTEAFF.